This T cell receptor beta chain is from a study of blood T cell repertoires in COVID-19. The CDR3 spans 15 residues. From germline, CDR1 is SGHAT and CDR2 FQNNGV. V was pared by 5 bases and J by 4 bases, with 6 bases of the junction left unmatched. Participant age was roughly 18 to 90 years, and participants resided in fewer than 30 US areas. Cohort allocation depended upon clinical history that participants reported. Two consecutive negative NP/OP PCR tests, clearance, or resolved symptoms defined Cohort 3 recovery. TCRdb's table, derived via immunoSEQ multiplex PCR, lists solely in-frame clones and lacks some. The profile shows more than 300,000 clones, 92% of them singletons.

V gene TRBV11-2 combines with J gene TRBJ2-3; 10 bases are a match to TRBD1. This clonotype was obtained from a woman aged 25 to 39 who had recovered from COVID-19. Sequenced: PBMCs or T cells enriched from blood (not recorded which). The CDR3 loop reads CASSPGQGSADTQYF. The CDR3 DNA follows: TGTGCCAGCAGCCCGGGACAGGGGTCGGCAGATACGCAGTATTTT.